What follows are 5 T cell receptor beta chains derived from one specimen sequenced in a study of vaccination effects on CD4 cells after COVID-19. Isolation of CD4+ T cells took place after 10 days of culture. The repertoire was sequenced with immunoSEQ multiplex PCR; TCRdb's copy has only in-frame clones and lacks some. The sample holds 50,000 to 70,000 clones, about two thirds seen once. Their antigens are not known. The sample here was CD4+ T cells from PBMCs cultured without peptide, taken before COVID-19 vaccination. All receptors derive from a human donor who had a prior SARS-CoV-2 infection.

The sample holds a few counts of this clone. CDR3 nucleotides: TGCGCCAGCAGCTTGGCTGGACTAGCGGGAATGAATGAGCAGTTCTTC. Translated, it gives CASSLAGLAGMNEQFF. This chain joins TRBV5-1 and TRBJ2-1, with 12 bases that match TRBD2. This CDR3 is built from 16 residues. CDR1 SGHRS and CDR2 YFSETQ come from the germline V gene. The V gene end was trimmed by 0 bases and the J gene end by 7 bases; junction bases not matched to a gene: 5.

The CDR3 here is CATSARSRPGFYEQYF. The CDR3 nucleotides read TGTGCCACCAGCGCCCGTTCGCGGCCAGGGTTCTACGAGCAGTACTTC. The gene calls are TRBV15 and TRBJ2-7, with D tentatively TRBD1 (5 bases). The V gene's germline CDR1 is LNHNV and CDR2 YYDKDF (reference sequence). Trimming took off 5 bases at V and 3 bases at J, with 20 bases between the two ends. The CDR3 has 16 amino acids.

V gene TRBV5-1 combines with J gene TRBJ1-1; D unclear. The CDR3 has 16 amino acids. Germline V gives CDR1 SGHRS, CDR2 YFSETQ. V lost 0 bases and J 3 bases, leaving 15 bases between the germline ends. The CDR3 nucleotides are TGCGCCAGCAGCTTGGGGTGGGGTGTGTCCGACACTGAAGCTTTCTTT. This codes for CASSLGWGVSDTEAFF.

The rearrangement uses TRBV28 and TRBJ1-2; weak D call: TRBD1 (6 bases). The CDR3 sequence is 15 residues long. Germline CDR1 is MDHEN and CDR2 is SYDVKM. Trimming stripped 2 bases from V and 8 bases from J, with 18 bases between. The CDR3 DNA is TGTGCCAGCAGTTTAGGCCATCCGACAGGCTTAGGCTACACCTTC. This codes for CASSLGHPTGLGYTF.

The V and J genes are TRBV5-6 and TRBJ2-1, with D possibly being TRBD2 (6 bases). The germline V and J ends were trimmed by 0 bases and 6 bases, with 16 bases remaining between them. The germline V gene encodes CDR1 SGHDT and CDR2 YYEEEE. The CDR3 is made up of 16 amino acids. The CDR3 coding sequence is TGTGCCAGCAGCTTGGTGCTACTGCGGGAACCCAATGAGCAGTTCTTC. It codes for CASSLVLLREPNEQFF.